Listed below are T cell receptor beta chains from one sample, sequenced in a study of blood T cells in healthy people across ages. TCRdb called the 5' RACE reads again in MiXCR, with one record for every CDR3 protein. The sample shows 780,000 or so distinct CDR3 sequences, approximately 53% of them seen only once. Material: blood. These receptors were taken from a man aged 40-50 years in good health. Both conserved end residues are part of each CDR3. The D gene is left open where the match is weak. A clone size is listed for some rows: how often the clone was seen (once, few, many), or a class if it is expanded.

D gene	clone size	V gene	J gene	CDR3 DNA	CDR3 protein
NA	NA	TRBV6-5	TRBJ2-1	TGTGCCAGCAGTATCGGGATCCGCAATGAGCAGTTCTTC	CASSIGIRNEQFF
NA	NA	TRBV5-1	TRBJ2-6	TGCGCCAGCAGCTTTGGGCGAGTCCCCTCTGGGGCCAACGTCCTGACTTTC	CASSFGRVPSGANVLTF
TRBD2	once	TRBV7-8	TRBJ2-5	TGTGCCAGCAGCCGCGTTCGTGAGCGGGAGGAAGAGACCCAGTACTTC	CASSRVREREEETQYF
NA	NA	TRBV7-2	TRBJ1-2	TGTGCCAGCAGCTTAGATGGGGGCGTAGGAGGTAGCTACACCTTC	CASSLDGGVGGSYTF
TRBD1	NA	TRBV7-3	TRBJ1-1	TGTGCCAGCAGCTTATACAGCGGGACAGGGCCGGGAGTGGAAGCTTTCTTT	CASSLYSGTGPGVEAFF
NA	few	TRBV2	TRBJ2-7	TGTGCCAGCAGTGAATTGTCGGCGGGATTCTCCTACGAGCAGTACTTC	CASSELSAGFSYEQYF
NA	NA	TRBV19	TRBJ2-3	TGTGCCAGTAGCTACACCGACAGCACAGAGACGCAGTATTTT	CASSYTDSTETQYF
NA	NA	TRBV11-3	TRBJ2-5	TGTGCCAGCAGCTTATCCCGACTAGGGGGGGAGACCCAGTACTTC	CASSLSRLGGETQYF
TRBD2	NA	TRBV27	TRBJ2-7	TGTGCCAGCAGCGATTTAACGACTAGCGGGACAACCTACGAGCAGTACTTC	CASSDLTTSGTTYEQYF
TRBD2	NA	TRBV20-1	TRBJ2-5	TGCAGTGCTAGAAAGACTAGCGGGGGCCAGCAGCAGTACTTC	CSARKTSGGQQQYF
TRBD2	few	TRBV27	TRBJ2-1	TGTGCCAGCAGTTTATCGAGAGGGACTAGCGGGAGAGGTGAGCAGTTCTTC	CASSLSRGTSGRGEQFF
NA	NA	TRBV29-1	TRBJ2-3	TGCAGCGTTGAACAACGGGGCGAACCCGAAGCAGATACGCAGTATTTT	CSVEQRGEPEADTQYF
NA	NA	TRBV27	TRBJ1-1	TGTGCCAGCAGTTTATCAGGCCAGGGTCTAATTCTAGACACTGAAGCTTTCTTT	CASSLSGQGLILDTEAFF
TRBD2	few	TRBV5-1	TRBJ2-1	TGCGCCAGCAGTGGACTAGCGGGATTGAATGAGCAGTTCTTC	CASSGLAGLNEQFF
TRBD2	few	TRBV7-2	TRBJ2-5	TGTGCCAGCAGCTCCCGGACTAGCGGGAGACCCACCGTGGAGACCCAGTACTTC	CASSSRTSGRPTVETQYF
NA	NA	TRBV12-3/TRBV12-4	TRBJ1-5	TGTGCCAGCAGTTTAAATGGTCAGCCCCAGCATTTT	CASSLNGQPQHF
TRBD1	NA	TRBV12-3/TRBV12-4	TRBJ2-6	TGTGCCAGCAAGCCGGGACAGGGGGCAAGGGGGGCCAACGTCCTGACTTTC	CASKPGQGARGANVLTF
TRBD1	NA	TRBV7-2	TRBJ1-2	TGTGCCAGCAGCCGAGAACTCCGGACAGGGATAGATGGCTACACCTTC	CASSRELRTGIDGYTF
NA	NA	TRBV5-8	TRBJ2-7	TGTGCCAGCACCGAATACTACGAGCAGTACTTC	CASTEYYEQYF
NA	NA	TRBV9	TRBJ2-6	TGTGCCAGCAGCCCAAAGAGAGGTTCTGGGGCCAACGTCCTGACTTTC	CASSPKRGSGANVLTF
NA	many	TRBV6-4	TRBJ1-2	TGTGCCAGCAGTGACCCGATTCGACAGGAGTGTGGCTACACCTTC	CASSDPIRQECGYTF
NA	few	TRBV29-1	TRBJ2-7	TGCAGCGTTGTAGGCAACAGCTACGAGCAGTACTTC	CSVVGNSYEQYF
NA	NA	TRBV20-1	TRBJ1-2	TGCAGTACCGTAACTAAGCCGGGATACTATGGCTACACCTTC	CSTVTKPGYYGYTF
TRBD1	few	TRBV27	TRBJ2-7	TGTGCCAGCACACCGCAGGGGGCCTCCTACGAGCAGTACTTC	CASTPQGASYEQYF
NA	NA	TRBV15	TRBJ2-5	TGTGCCACCCGAGGTAGGGGGTACTACAATGAGCAGTACTTC	CATRGRGYYNEQYF